The 30 T cell receptor beta chains in this list originate from one sample, sequenced in a study of post-analysis software for immune sequencing data (dated by TCRdb to between 2015 and 2017). General study outcomes and caveats: Patients showed significantly higher frequencies than controls for a handful of TRBV segments, among them TRBV5-6, TRBV5-1 and TRBV20-1.

What these receptors recognize is not known. Receptor libraries were prepared by PCR. Sequencing was performed on an Illumina HiSeq 2500. To reduce PCR and sequencing biases, unique molecular identifiers were built into the TCR beta cDNA libraries. Using fastp at Q25 and MiXCR, TCRdb reprocessed the public reads and kept productive beta chains. CDR3 protein sequences are deduplicated, and each keeps its most common genes and DNA. The sample table holds 550,000 to 700,000 distinct CDR3 sequences, of which roughly 47% were seen once. The biggest ten clones account for roughly 1.8% of the sample. Specimen: blood. All receptors come from a girl aged 5 to 17 with multiple sclerosis.

The table lists this clonotype with a few counts. The chain uses TRBV29-1 and TRBJ2-6; TRBD1 agrees at 7 bases. The ends lost 7 bases at V and 0 bases at J; junction bases unmatched: 9. Germline CDR1 reads SQVTM; CDR2 reads ANQGSEA. The CDR3 has 16 residues. The CDR3 here is CSARGGGYSGANVLTF. The CDR3 DNA reads as TGCAGCGCCCGAGGGGGCGGATACTCTGGGGCCAACGTCCTGACTTTC.

The chain is built from TRBV12-3 or TRBV12-4 and TRBJ2-4; weak D call: TRBD2 (6 bases). Trimming left V 10 bases short and J 0 bases short, with 19 bases between. The CDR3 is 16 residues long. CDR3 DNA: TGTGCCACGCGGAGGGGAAGGGGATTAGCCAAAAACATTCAGTACTTC. Its protein is CATRRGRGLAKNIQYF.

For this clonotype: The junction departs from germline at one end; a sequencing error may be responsible. The DNA for the CDR3 is TGCGCCAGCAGCTTGGGGACAGATGCGCAGTATTTT. Its protein product is CASSLGTDAQYF. The rearrangement joins TRBV5-1 to TRBJ2-3; D is perhaps TRBD1 (6 bases). The length of the CDR3 is 12 residues. Germline assignment: CDR1 SGHRS and CDR2 YFSETQ.

J is TRBJ1-2 and V is TRBV12-3 or TRBV12-4, with 8 bases identical to TRBD1. The CDR3 is made up of 13 amino acids. V gave up 3 bases and J gave up 11 bases; unmatched junction bases: 8. The CDR3 region is CASSFRTGTGYTF. The DNA of the CDR3 is TGTGCCAGCAGTTTTCGGACAGGGACCGGGTACACCTTC.

This clonotype was seen a handful of times. V is TRBV6-2 or TRBV6-3 and J is TRBJ2-5, with 7 nucleotides matching TRBD2. The J segment lost 7 bases and the V segment lost 10 bases, leaving 15 bases of the junction unmatched. CDR3 length: 14 residues. Germline-derived CDR1 and CDR2 are MNHEY and SVGEGT. The CDR3 DNA reads TGTGCCACCACGCCCTGGCGGGAGCGGCGGACCCAGTACTTC. This codes for CATTPWRERRTQYF.

The rearrangement uses TRBV6-5 and TRBJ2-7, with 11 bases aligning to TRBD1. V was pared by 10 bases and J by 3 bases, with 8 bases of the junction left unmatched. Germline V lookup: CDR1 MNHEY, CDR2 SVGAGI. This CDR3 spans 14 amino acids. CDR3 amino acids: CATRLGQGVYEQYF. CDR3 in DNA: TGTGCCACCCGCCTGGGACAGGGGGTCTACGAGCAGTACTTC.

The chain combines TRBV6-1 with TRBJ1-3; D not certain. This CDR3 spans 15 amino acids. Germline V lookup: CDR1 MNHNS, CDR2 SASEGT. The V end was cut by 3 bases, the J end by 0 bases, with 9 bases between. CDR3 sequence: CASSDYPYSGNTIYF. In nucleotides, the CDR3 is TGTGCCAGCAGTGATTACCCCTACTCTGGAAACACCATATATTTT.

The J gene is TRBJ1-2, the V gene TRBV7-9; 7 bases are shared with TRBD1. Unmatched junction bases numbered 7, after V lost 4 bases and J lost 2 bases. The CDR3 is 15 residues long. Germline loops: CDR1 SEHNR, CDR2 FQNEAQ (reference sequence). The CDR3 spells CASSYETGRNYGYTF. In DNA, the CDR3 is TGTGCCAGCAGCTATGAGACAGGGAGGAACTATGGCTACACCTTC.

Remarks on this clonotype: At one end the junction does not follow the germline gene, possibly because of a read error. V usage is TRBV6-5 and J usage is TRBJ1-4, with TRBD1 identical over 8 bases. CDR3 size: 14 residues. Germline V gene lookup returns CDR1 MNHEY and CDR2 SVGAGI. The CDR3 protein is CASSPRDRNEKPFF. The CDR3 coding sequence is TGTGCCAGCAGTCCCCGGGACAGGAATGAAAAACCGTTTTTT.

The V gene is TRBV20-1, the J gene TRBJ1-5; tentative D call: TRBD1 (6 bases). Germline CDR1 and CDR2: DFQATT and SNEGSKA (reference sequence). CDR3 size: 17 residues. The germline V and J ends were trimmed by 0 bases and 3 bases, with 18 bases remaining between them. CDR3 nucleotide sequence: TGCAGTGCTAGAGATTTAGGGGGTTCACGGACCAATCAGCCCCAGCATTTT. It specifies CSARDLGGSRTNQPQHF.

This clonotype appeared a few times. The chain carries TRBV5-1 and TRBJ1-2; D gene ambiguous. CDR1 and CDR2 (germline): SGHRS, YFSETQ. The V gene lost 4 bases and the J gene lost 3 bases, with 16 bases spanning the gap. This CDR3 contains 15 residues. The DNA for the CDR3 is TGCGCCAGCAGCACCGAGGCGTCCGGGGACTATGGCTACACCTTC. This gives the protein CASSTEASGDYGYTF.

The rearrangement links TRBV3-1 to TRBJ1-1; no reliable D call. Trimming removed 4 bases from V and 6 bases from J, with 12 bases in between. This CDR3 is built from 13 residues. Germline V gene data show CDR1 as LGHDT and CDR2 as YNNKEL (reference sequence). CDR3 loop: CASSPVMWAEAFF. DNA for the CDR3: TGTGCCAGCAGCCCTGTGATGTGGGCTGAAGCTTTCTTT.

The V and J genes are TRBV5-8 and TRBJ2-1, with 8 bases lining up with TRBD2. This CDR3 contains 15 residues. V lost 2 bases and J lost 6; bases outside the gene matches: 7. CDR1 and CDR2 from the germline V gene are SGHTS and YDEGEE. CDR3 loop: CASSFPRTSTNEQFF. CDR3 in DNA: TGTGCCAGCAGCTTCCCCCGGACTAGCACCAATGAGCAGTTCTTC.

This clonotype was picked up a small number of times. The chain links TRBV29-1 to TRBJ1-2, with D perhaps TRBD1 (6 bases). Trimming took off 0 bases at V and 4 bases at J, with 21 bases between the two ends. Germline V gene lookup returns CDR1 SQVTM and CDR2 ANQGSEA. The CDR3 runs 17 residues. Here the CDR3 reads CSVEDLGHPSRVYGYTF. CDR3 nucleotide sequence: TGCAGCGTTGAAGATCTGGGACATCCCTCTCGGGTCTATGGCTACACCTTC.

The chain couples TRBV4-1 to TRBJ2-1, with TRBD2 matching 15 bases. This CDR3 is 17 amino acids long. V lost 4 bases, J lost 12 bases, and 13 bases stayed unmatched. Germline V CDR1 and CDR2: MGHRA, YSYEKL. The CDR3 spells CASSPQGTSGRTGVQFF. As DNA, the CDR3 is TGCGCCAGCAGCCCTCAAGGGACTAGCGGGAGGACGGGTGTGCAGTTCTTC.

The chain combines TRBV20-1 with TRBJ2-1, with 9 bases lining up with TRBD2. The CDR3 extends over 15 amino acids. Trimming took 5 bases from V and 0 from J; bases not matched to a gene: 5. Germline-derived CDR1 and CDR2 are DFQATT and SNEGSKA (reference sequence). CDR3 bases: TGCAGTGCTTGGACTAGCGCATACTCCTACAATGAGCAGTTCTTC. Its protein product is CSAWTSAYSYNEQFF.

In its sample, this clonotype was seen a few times. CDR3 protein: CASSLEAEAFF. CDR3 DNA sequence: TGTGCCAGCAGCTTAGAGGCTGAAGCTTTCTTT. The chain uses TRBV7-9 and TRBJ1-1; no reliable D call. The V gene lost 1 base and the J gene lost 6 bases, with 3 bases spanning the gap. Per the germline V gene, CDR1 is SEHNR and CDR2 is FQNEAQ (reference sequence). The CDR3 totals 11 residues.

V and J are TRBV5-1 and TRBJ2-7, with 7 bases lining up with TRBD1. Germline V CDR1 and CDR2: SGHRS, YFSETQ. J lost 2 bases, V lost 2 bases, and 7 bases had no gene match. The CDR3 contains 15 residues. The CDR3 sequence is CASSFRFGTAYEQYF. The CDR3 bases are TGCGCCAGCAGCTTTAGGTTTGGGACAGCCTACGAGCAGTACTTC.

The chain has TRBV12-3 or TRBV12-4 and TRBJ1-2; D not resolved. This CDR3 has 12 amino acids. V was clipped by 5 bases and J by 8 bases, with 12 bases between them. The CDR3 bases are TGTGCCAGCAGTCTGGGCTTCGTCGGCTACACCTTC. Encoded protein: CASSLGFVGYTF.

This clonotype was seen a single time. The CDR3 here is CASGPEPDTEAFF. The DNA of the CDR3 is TGCGCCAGCGGTCCTGAACCGGACACTGAAGCTTTCTTT. V gene TRBV5-1 combines with J gene TRBJ1-1; D not resolved. V was clipped by 7 bases and J by 3 bases, with 13 bases between them. Germline assignment: CDR1 SGHRS and CDR2 YFSETQ. CDR3 length equals 13 residues.

The V gene is TRBV7-8, the J gene TRBJ1-1; TRBD1 might be the D (5 bases). The germline V gene encodes CDR1 SGHVS and CDR2 FQNEAQ. Trimming stripped 1 base from V and 10 bases from J, with 16 bases between. The CDR3 contains 14 residues. The CDR3 DNA reads as TGTGCCAGCAGCTTAGACACCGGGACCTTTGGAGCTTTCTTT. Protein product: CASSLDTGTFGAFF.

The rearrangement uses TRBV5-6 and TRBJ2-7; no firm D call. This CDR3 region has 15 residues. Germline V gene lookup returns CDR1 SGHDT and CDR2 YYEEEE. The germline V and J ends were trimmed by 0 bases and 0 bases, with 10 bases remaining between them. CDR3 DNA sequence: TGTGCCAGCAGCTTGGGGAACAGCCTCTCCTACGAGCAGTACTTC. Translation: CASSLGNSLSYEQYF.

This chain connects TRBV29-1 to TRBJ2-2; possible D gene TRBD1, 6 bases. V shed 7 bases and J shed 4 bases, with 10 bases lying between them. The CDR3 extends over 12 amino acids. The V gene's germline CDR1 is SQVTM and CDR2 ANQGSEA. The DNA for the CDR3 is TGCAGCGGGCGAGGGGGCACCGGGGAGCTGTTTTTT. Translating it yields CSGRGGTGELFF.

CDR3 region: CASSSFQSTDTQYF. The CDR3 DNA reads TGTGCCAGCAGTAGTTTTCAGAGCACAGATACGCAGTATTTT. This chain connects TRBV27 to TRBJ2-3; unclear D gene. The CDR3 is 14 amino acids. Looked up from germline, CDR1 is MNHEY and CDR2 is SMNVEV (reference sequence). V was cut by 5 bases and J by 0 bases, with 9 bases left in between.

J is TRBJ2-5 and V is TRBV19, with D unclear. The V end was cut by 7 bases, the J end by 0 bases, with 3 bases between. The germline CDR1 and CDR2 sequences are LNHDA and SQIVND (reference sequence). This CDR3 region has 11 residues. CDR3 sequence: CASTNQETQYF. The CDR3 bases are TGTGCCAGTACGAACCAAGAGACCCAGTACTTC.

Here the CDR3 DNA reads TGTGCCAGCAGCTCCCGACCCGGGAATGAGCAGTTCTTC. As protein: CASSSRPGNEQFF. The rearrangement uses TRBV11-2 and TRBJ2-1; no clear D gene. The V gene's germline CDR1 is SGHAT and CDR2 FQNNGV. V lost 4 bases to trimming and J lost 7 bases, with 11 bases between them. This CDR3 comprises 13 residues.

This chain joins TRBV20-1 and TRBJ1-2, with no clear D. This CDR3 region has 13 residues. The germline V gene has CDR1 DFQATT and CDR2 SNEGSKA (reference sequence). Trimming stripped 0 bases from V and 4 bases from J, with 9 bases between. The CDR3 DNA reads TGCAGTGCTAGAGAGGGATCCCCCTATGGCTACACCTTC. Translating it yields CSAREGSPYGYTF.

The chain recombines TRBV6-5 with TRBJ2-7; D is unresolved. The germline CDR1 and CDR2 sequences are MNHEY and SVGAGI. The V and J ends lost 0 bases and 0 bases respectively, with 9 bases between them. CDR3 size: 15 residues. The CDR3 bases are TGTGCCAGCAGTTACTCCGGGCCTAGCTCCTACGAGCAGTACTTC. Encoded protein: CASSYSGPSSYEQYF.

The genes are TRBV2 and TRBJ2-4; D possibly corresponds to TRBD2 (5 bases). The J call may be faulty, since TRBJ2-7 better matches the DNA end. CDR3 length equals 13 residues. Germline V gives CDR1 SNHLY, CDR2 FYNNEI. CDR3: CASTLWSGYEQYF. The CDR3, as DNA: TGTGCCAGCACATTGTGGTCGGGGTACGAGCAGTACTTC.

The chain joins TRBV6-6 to TRBJ2-1; TRBD2 matches at 7 bases. This CDR3 is 14 amino acids long. J gave up 9 bases and V 9 bases, and 14 bases lay outside the gene matches. Germline loops: CDR1 MNHNY, CDR2 SVGAGI (reference sequence). CDR3: CASRTSSIHSEQFF. CDR3 DNA sequence: TGTGCCAGTAGGACTAGTTCAATCCATAGTGAGCAGTTCTTC.